These 21 T cell receptor beta chains were all obtained from the same sample, sequenced in a study of T-cell reconstitution after alpha-beta-depleted transplantation in children. Preparation of the TCRbeta library was carried out with unique molecular identifiers. From the PCR reads, TCRdb called clonotypes with MiXCR, one entry per CDR3 protein. In the table there are roughly 160,000 distinct CDR3 sequences, 11% of which are singletons. The source material was PBMCs, sampled before TCRalphabeta/CD19-depleted stem cell transplant. These receptors originate from a boy between 2 and 10 years old with acute myeloid leukemia, due to receive a stem cell transplant.

This chain joins TRBV30 and TRBJ1-1, with unresolved D. The CDR3 runs to 14 residues. The V end lost 4 bases, the J end lost 1 base, and 13 bases lay between the germline ends. Germline-derived CDR1 and CDR2 are GTSNPN and SVGIG (reference sequence). The DNA of the CDR3 is TGTGCCTGGAACAACGGACGGCAGAACACTGAAGCTTTCTTT. Translated, it gives CAWNNGRQNTEAFF.

This clonotype was counted many times. The V call is TRBV29-1, the J call TRBJ2-7; 7 bases map to TRBD2. The junction had 5 bases not matched to a gene; V was cut back by 6 bases and J by 0 bases. Per the germline V gene, CDR1 is SQVTM and CDR2 is ANQGSEA. The length of the CDR3 is 13 residues. This CDR3 is CSVREPDSYEQYF. CDR3 coding DNA: TGCAGCGTGCGGGAGCCTGACTCCTACGAGCAGTACTTC.

This clonotype was detected ten times or more. The rearrangement uses TRBV6-2 or TRBV6-3 and TRBJ2-7; no definite D call. V lost 7 bases and J lost 5, with 15 bases in between. In germline, CDR1 is MNHEY, CDR2 SVGEGT. The CDR3 sequence is 13 residues long. CDR3 residues: CASKNSGADEQYF. CDR3 coding DNA: TGTGCCAGCAAGAACTCAGGCGCCGACGAGCAGTACTTC.

This clonotype was seen ten or more times. This chain links TRBV7-9 with TRBJ2-3, with D unresolved. The CDR3 totals 11 residues. CDR1 is SEHNR, CDR2 FQNEAQ, per germline (reference sequence). V dropped 4 bases and J dropped 5 bases, with 4 bases sitting between them. CDR3 sequence: CASSSQDTQYF. The CDR3 region has the DNA TGTGCCAGCAGCTCGCAAGATACGCAGTATTTT. Using reference TRBV7-9 and TRBJ2-3 for the parts outside the CDR3, the full variable domain is DTGVSQNPRHKITKRGQNVTFRCDPISEHNRLYWYRQTLGQGPEFLTYFQNEAQLEKSRLLSDRFSAERPKGSFSTLEIQRTEQGDSAMYLCASSSQDTQYFGPGTRLTVL.

V usage is TRBV23-1 and J usage is TRBJ2-5; 11 bases are shared with TRBD2. TRBV23-1 is designated an ORF whose function remains uncertain. This CDR3 has 16 amino acids. J gave up 2 bases and V 3 bases, and 5 bases lay outside the gene matches. CDR3 bases: TGCGCCAGCAGTCACGGGACTAGCGGAGTTCAAGAGACCCAGTACTTC. The encoded protein is CASSHGTSGVQETQYF.

This clonotype showed up many times. This chain uses TRBV18 with TRBJ1-1; D perhaps matches TRBD1 (6 bases). V lost 4 bases, J lost 1 base, and 13 bases lay in between. CDR1 and CDR2 (germline): KGHSH, LQKENI. This CDR3 has 15 residues. The CDR3 bases are TGTGCCAGCTCACTCGGAGGGGGGGGGAACACTGAAGCTTTCTTT. As protein: CASSLGGGGNTEAFF.

Worth noting for this clonotype: One end of the junction fails to match germline, which may point to a read error. Written as DNA, the CDR3 is TGCGCCAGCAGCCCGCGGGCTGAGGGGTACTCCTGTAATTCACCCCTCCACTTT. This codes for CASSPRAEGYSCNSPLHF. V and J are TRBV5-1 and TRBJ1-6; a weak D match, TRBD1 (5 bases). The CDR3 consists of 18 residues. Germline V gives CDR1 SGHRS, CDR2 YFSETQ.

Notes on this clonotype: This could be a read error, since a much larger clone is one nucleotide away. CDR3 nucleotides: TGTGCCAGCAGCCCTCTGGCGGGCAGCTATGGCTACACCTTC. This encodes CASSPLAGSYGYTF. The chain carries TRBV3-1 and TRBJ1-2; D unresolved. CDR3 length: 14 amino acids. V shed 4 bases and J shed 4 bases, with 13 bases lying between them. The germline V gene encodes CDR1 LGHDT and CDR2 YNNKEL (reference sequence).

The V call is TRBV5-4, the J call TRBJ2-3, with 13 nucleotides matching TRBD2. Germline CDR1 SGHNT, CDR2 YYREEE (reference sequence). V was pared by 3 bases and J by 0 bases, with 10 bases of the junction left unmatched. CDR3 length equals 19 residues. The CDR3: CASSSREGLAGLSTDTQYF. The CDR3 region has the DNA TGTGCCAGCAGCTCTCGCGAGGGACTAGCGGGACTAAGCACAGATACGCAGTATTTT. Using reference TRBV5-4 and TRBJ2-3 for the parts outside the CDR3, the full variable domain is ETGVTQSPTHLIKTRGQQVTLRCSSQSGHNTVSWYQQALGQGPQFIFQYYREEENGRGNFPPRFSGLQFPNYSSELNVNALELDDSALYLCASSSREGLAGLSTDTQYFGPGTRLTVL.

This clonotype was found many times. This chain connects TRBV27 to TRBJ1-2; D possibly corresponds to TRBD1 (6 bases). Trimming removed 5 bases from V and 4 bases from J, with 14 bases in between. Germline loops: CDR1 MNHEY, CDR2 SMNVEV (reference sequence). This CDR3 has 14 amino acids. CDR3 sequence: CASSLQGTSYGYTF. The CDR3 DNA follows: TGTGCCAGCAGTCTACAGGGCACCTCCTATGGCTACACCTTC.

This clonotype was counted at least ten times. V usage is TRBV20-1 and J usage is TRBJ2-3; 10 bases agree with TRBD2. J was trimmed by 2 bases and V by 5 bases; bases with no gene match: 4. CDR1 and CDR2 (germline): DFQATT, SNEGSKA (reference sequence). The CDR3 loop spans 14 amino acids. The CDR3 coding sequence is TGCAGTGCTCCAACTAGCGGGACCACAGATACGCAGTATTTT. It is translated as CSAPTSGTTDTQYF.

This clonotype was counted many times. The chain has TRBV6-1 and TRBJ1-2; D not certain. This CDR3 region has 14 residues. Germline values: CDR1 MNHNS, CDR2 SASEGT. The germline V and J ends were trimmed by 2 bases and 9 bases, with 16 bases remaining between them. The CDR3: CASSENRASRSYTF. The CDR3 nucleotides read TGTGCCAGCAGTGAAAACCGGGCGTCGCGGAGCTACACCTTC.

Many counts were recorded for this clonotype. This chain links TRBV7-9 with TRBJ2-1; 10 nucleotides match TRBD2. The CDR3 covers 15 residues. The trim removed 5 bases at V and 0 bases at J, leaving 1 base unmatched. Germline V gives CDR1 SEHNR, CDR2 FQNEAQ (reference sequence). DNA of the CDR3: TGTGCCAGCAGCCGGACTAGCGGCTCCTACAATGAGCAGTTCTTC. The encoded protein is CASSRTSGSYNEQFF.

Many counts were recorded for this clonotype. The J gene is TRBJ1-6, the V gene TRBV12-3 or TRBV12-4; TRBD1 is a possible D gene (6 bases). CDR3 length: 14 amino acids. V lost 4 bases to trimming and J lost 8 bases, with 12 bases between them. The DNA for the CDR3 is TGTGCCAGCAGTTGGGGACCAGGGGATTCACCCCTCCACTTT. Translated, it gives CASSWGPGDSPLHF.

The V and J genes are TRBV28 and TRBJ2-7, with D tentatively TRBD2 (5 bases). CDR1 and CDR2 (germline): MDHEN, SYDVKM. The V and J ends lost 3 bases and 3 bases respectively, with 9 bases between them. This CDR3 contains 13 residues. The CDR3 loop is CASSFYGIYEQYF. The CDR3 nucleotides are TGTGCCAGCAGTTTTTACGGGATCTACGAGCAGTACTTC. The variable domain in full, completed from reference TRBV28 and TRBJ2-7, reads DVKVTQSSRYLVKRTGEKVFLECVQDMDHENMFWYRQDPGLGLRLIYFSYDVKMKEKGDIPEGYSVSREKKERFSLILESASTNQTSMYLCASSFYGIYEQYFGPGTRLTVT.

This clonotype was found many times. The V gene is TRBV20-1, the J gene TRBJ2-2; D is uncertain. The V end was cut by 3 bases, the J end by 1 base, with 12 bases between. The CDR3 sequence is 15 residues long. CDR1 is DFQATT and CDR2 is SNEGSKA in the germline V gene (reference sequence). CDR3 loop: CSASGLSVNTGELFF. The CDR3 coding sequence is TGCAGTGCTAGTGGGCTGTCAGTGAACACCGGGGAGCTGTTTTTT.

The rearrangement uses TRBV7-9 and TRBJ2-2; no clear D. This CDR3 is built from 12 residues. In germline, CDR1 is SEHNR, CDR2 FQNEAQ (reference sequence). Trimming left V 5 bases short and J 10 bases short, with 11 bases between. This CDR3 reads CASSPWQEELFF. The CDR3 nucleotides read TGTGCCAGCAGCCCATGGCAGGAGGAGCTGTTTTTT.

About this clonotype itself: A much larger clone lies one base from this, so it may be a read error. This chain links TRBV15 with TRBJ2-7, with a possible D match to TRBD1 (6 bases). V was shortened by 4 bases and J by 3 bases, with 13 bases between the two germline ends. The CDR3 has 14 amino acids. CDR1 LNHNV and CDR2 YYDKDF come from the germline V gene (reference sequence). CDR3 sequence: CATSTGKGGYEQYF. The DNA for the CDR3 is TGTGCCACCAGCACAGGGAAAGGGGGCTACGAGCAGTACTTC.

This clonotype was recorded at least ten times. The rearrangement uses TRBV4-1 and TRBJ1-2; D is perhaps TRBD1 (6 bases). CDR3 length equals 15 residues. Trimming pared 0 bases from V and 7 bases from J, leaving 15 bases between. The germline V gene encodes CDR1 MGHRA and CDR2 YSYEKL. Here the CDR3 reads CASSQERGAAFGYTF. The DNA for the CDR3 is TGCGCCAGCAGCCAAGAGCGGGGGGCCGCCTTTGGCTACACCTTC.

In its sample, this clonotype was seen many times. The chain carries TRBV5-1 and TRBJ2-5; 7 nucleotides align to TRBD2. The V segment lost 0 bases and the J segment 5 bases; nucleotides outside the gene matches: 7. Germline lookup yields CDR1 SGHRS and CDR2 YFSETQ. This CDR3 spans 15 amino acids. The CDR3 DNA is TGCGCCAGCAGCTTGGCCCAGACTAGCTGGGAGACCCAGTACTTC. It specifies CASSLAQTSWETQYF.

This clonotype was recorded at least ten times. The V gene is TRBV4-2, the J gene TRBJ1-1, with D tentatively TRBD1 (5 bases). The CDR3 runs 17 residues. V shed 0 bases and J shed 1 base, with 15 bases lying between them. Looked up from germline, CDR1 is LGHNA and CDR2 is YNFKEQ. CDR3 amino acids: CASSQDIGVDRNTEAFF. Written as DNA, the CDR3 is TGTGCCAGCAGCCAAGATATTGGGGTTGACAGGAACACTGAAGCTTTCTTT.